Below, 4 T cell receptor beta chains from the same sample are listed, as sequenced in a study of T-cell memory formation after mild COVID-19. From the 5' RACE reads, TCRdb called clonotypes with MiXCR, one entry per CDR3 protein. The sample yields 280,000 or so distinct CDR3 sequences, about a sixth seen once. Specimen: PBMCs or a T cell subset sorted from them (not recorded which). Source of these receptors: a man between 18 and 29 years old who had mild COVID-19 (a few samples of this study predate the infection). Cell type and time point are not known.

This clonotype was counted only a few times. The V and J genes are TRBV5-1 and TRBJ2-3; D is unresolved. The germline V and J ends were trimmed by 4 bases and 7 bases, with 10 bases remaining between them. The CDR3 sequence is 12 residues long. In germline, CDR1 is SGHRS, CDR2 YFSETQ. CDR3 loop: CASSLLSNTQYF. CDR3 coding DNA: TGCGCCAGCAGCCTCCTGTCCAATACGCAGTATTTT. Full variable domain (remainder filled in from reference TRBV5-1 and TRBJ2-3): KAGVTQTPRYLIKTRGQQVTLSCSPISGHRSVSWYQQTPGQGLQFLFEYFSETQRNKGNFPGRFSGRQFSNSRSEMNVSTLELGDSALYLCASSLLSNTQYFGPGTRLTVL.

The rearrangement joins TRBV6-2 or TRBV6-3 to TRBJ2-5; D is possibly TRBD1 (6 bases). Germline CDR1 MNHEY, CDR2 SVGEGT. The CDR3 contains 14 residues. Trimming took 5 bases from V and 4 from J, leaving 14 bases between them. The CDR3, as DNA: TGTGCCAGCAGTGATAACAGGGTTCTAGAGACCCAGTACTTC. It translates to CASSDNRVLETQYF.

Only a few counts were recorded for this clonotype. V is TRBV7-8 and J is TRBJ2-6, with no clear D. The CDR3 runs 17 residues. V lost 2 bases, J lost 1 base, and 12 bases lay in between. In germline, CDR1 is SGHVS, CDR2 FQNEAQ. CDR3 sequence (DNA): TGTGCCAGCAGCTTAACTCAGGTCCTTTCTGGGGCCAACGTCCTGACTTTC. Amino acid sequence: CASSLTQVLSGANVLTF.

The rearrangement joins TRBV28 to TRBJ2-7; TRBD1 aligns across 9 bases. The V gene's germline CDR1 is MDHEN and CDR2 SYDVKM. Trimming at V came to 5 bases and at J to 5 bases, leaving 7 bases not matched to a gene. This CDR3 has 14 residues. The CDR3 DNA reads TGTGCCAGCAGTCCTCACAGGGGGCGAGACGAGCAGTACGTC. Its translation: CASSPHRGRDEQYV.